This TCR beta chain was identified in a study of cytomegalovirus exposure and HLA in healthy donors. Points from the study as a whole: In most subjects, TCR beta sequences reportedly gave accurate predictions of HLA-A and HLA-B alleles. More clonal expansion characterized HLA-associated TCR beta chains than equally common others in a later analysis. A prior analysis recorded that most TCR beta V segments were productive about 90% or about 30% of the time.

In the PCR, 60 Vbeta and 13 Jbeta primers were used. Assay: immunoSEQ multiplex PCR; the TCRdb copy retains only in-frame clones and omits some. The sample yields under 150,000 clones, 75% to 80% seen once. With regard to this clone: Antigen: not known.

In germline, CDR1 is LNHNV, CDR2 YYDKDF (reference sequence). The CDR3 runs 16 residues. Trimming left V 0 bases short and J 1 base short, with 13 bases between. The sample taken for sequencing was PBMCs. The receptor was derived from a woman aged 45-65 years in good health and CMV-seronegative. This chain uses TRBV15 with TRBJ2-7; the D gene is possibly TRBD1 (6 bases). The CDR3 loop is CATSREKQGPSYEQYF. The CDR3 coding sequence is TGTGCCACCAGCAGAGAAAAACAGGGCCCATCCTACGAGCAGTACTTC.